This T cell receptor beta chain originates from a study of CXCR3-negative and CXCR3-positive naive CD8 T cells. Findings and limits, study-wide: Comparably high diversity marked both naive subsets, whereas memory CD8+ cells had much lower diversity. Naive CXCR3-positive and CXCR3-negative cells shared similar TRBV-TRBJ usage, unlike memory cells.

As concerns this clonotype: Its antigen is not identified.

The CDR3 runs 16 residues. Germline V gene lookup returns CDR1 MNHNS and CDR2 SASEGT. Researchers prepared the TRB cDNA libraries using 5' RACE with UMI labels. TCRdb re-called the 5' RACE reads and catalogs CDR3 proteins one per entry, DNA excluded. This sample's clone table lists around 60,000 distinct CDR3 sequences. The specimen was naive CXCR3- CD8+ T cells from blood. The subset: CD45RO-CCR7+CD27+CD95- naive CD8+ T cells lacking CXCR3 (TNR3-). The clonotype was recovered from a human donor in good health. Some clones in this sample may be carry-over from other donors' samples. The rearrangement links TRBV6-1 to TRBJ2-7; TCRdb calls TRBD1, which cannot be checked without DNA. CDR3 residues: CASTPGRGQGAYEQYF.